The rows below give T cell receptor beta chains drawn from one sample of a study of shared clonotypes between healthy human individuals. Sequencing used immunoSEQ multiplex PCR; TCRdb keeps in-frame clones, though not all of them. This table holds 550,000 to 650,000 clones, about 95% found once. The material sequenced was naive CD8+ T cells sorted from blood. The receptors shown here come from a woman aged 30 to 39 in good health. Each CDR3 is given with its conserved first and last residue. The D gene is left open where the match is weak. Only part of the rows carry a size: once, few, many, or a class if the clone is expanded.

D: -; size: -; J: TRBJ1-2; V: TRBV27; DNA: TGTGCCAGCAGTTTGAGTCTCGGGACCGTCAACTATGGCTACACCTTC; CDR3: CASSLSLGTVNYGYTF
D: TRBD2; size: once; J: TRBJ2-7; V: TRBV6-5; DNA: TGTGCCAGCAGTTACTTTCCTAGCGGGAGTTACGAGCAGTACTTC; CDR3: CASSYFPSGSYEQYF
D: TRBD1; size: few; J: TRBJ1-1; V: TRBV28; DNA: TGTGCCAGCAGTTCCGGGACAGGGAGCCAGGGAGCTTTCTTT; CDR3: CASSSGTGSQGAFF
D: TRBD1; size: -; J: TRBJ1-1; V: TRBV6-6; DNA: TGTGCCAGCAGGAACAGGGGGCAGGGTGAAGCTTTCTTT; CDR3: CASRNRGQGEAFF
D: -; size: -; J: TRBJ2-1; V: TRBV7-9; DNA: TGTGCCAGCAGCTTAGGGCGCAATGAGCAGTTCTTC; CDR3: CASSLGRNEQFF
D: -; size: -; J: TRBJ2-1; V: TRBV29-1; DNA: TGCAGCGTTGTGGCCCGATTTCGAAATGAGCAGTTCTTC; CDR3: CSVVARFRNEQFF
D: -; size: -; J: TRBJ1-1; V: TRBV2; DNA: TGTGCCAGCAGTGAATACAGGGACACTGAAGCTTTCTTT; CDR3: CASSEYRDTEAFF
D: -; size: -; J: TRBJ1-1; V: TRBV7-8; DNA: TGTGCCAGCAGCTCCGACAGCCTGCTTGAAGCTTTCTTT; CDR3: CASSSDSLLEAFF
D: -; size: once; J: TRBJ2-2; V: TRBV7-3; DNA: TGTGCCAGCAGCATGACAGCCACCGGGGAGCTGTTTTTT; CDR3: CASSMTATGELFF
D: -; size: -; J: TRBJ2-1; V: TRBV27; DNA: TGTGCCAGCAGCTCGTCACCGGGAGCCTACAATGAGCAGTTCTTC; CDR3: CASSSSPGAYNEQFF
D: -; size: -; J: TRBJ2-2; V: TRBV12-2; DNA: TGTGCAAGTCGCTTAGACGCTCGTCCCGGCCCCGAGGGCGGGGAGCTGTTTTTT; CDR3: CASRLDARPGPEGGELFF